A single sample is the source of the 23 T cell receptor beta chains below, sequenced in a study of blood T cell repertoires in COVID-19 (dated by TCRdb to 2018 to 2021). To prepare the library, the immunoSEQ multiplex PCR assay was applied. Held by TCRdb, this immuneACCESS table contains in-frame sequences only and omits some clones. Under half of the omission traces to an unresolved V gene where checked; the cause of the rest is unknown. The sample table records 100,000 to 110,000 clones; less than 90% of these occur just once. The leading ten clones occupy approximately 7.3% of the sample. Sequenced: peripheral blood. These receptors originate from a young man in a cohort sampled during active COVID-19.

V and J are TRBV18 and TRBJ2-1; TRBD2 matches at 11 bases. The V and J ends lost 4 bases and 9 bases, in that order; junction bases with no gene match: 14. Per germline, CDR1 KGHSH and CDR2 LQKENI. The CDR3 loop spans 17 amino acids. The CDR3 reads CASSRSSTSGAGGEQFF. The CDR3 DNA sequence: TGTGCCAGCTCACGTAGTTCGACTAGCGGGGCCGGCGGTGAGCAGTTCTTC.

This sequence joins TRBV4-3 and TRBJ1-6, with unresolved D. CDR1 LGHNA and CDR2 YSLEER come from the germline V gene. V was pared by 0 bases and J by 7 bases, with 10 bases between. The CDR3 extends over 15 amino acids. The CDR3 region has the DNA TGCGCCAGCAGCCAAGATAGTGTGAGGAATTCACCCCTCCACTTT. This codes for CASSQDSVRNSPLHF.

The chain has TRBV7-2 and TRBJ2-1; possible D gene TRBD1, 8 bases. Trimming cost V 5 bases and J 1 base, with 12 bases left between them. In germline, CDR1 is SGHTA, CDR2 FQGNSA. CDR3 size: 15 residues. The CDR3 reads CASSRGDRSYNEQFF. The CDR3 coding sequence is TGTGCCAGCAGCCGGGGGGACAGGTCCTACAATGAGCAGTTCTTC.

The rearrangement uses TRBV4-1 and TRBJ2-7; D remains ambiguous. V shed 0 bases and J shed 4 bases, with 13 bases lying between them. The CDR3 sequence is 15 residues long. Germline CDR1 MGHRA, CDR2 YSYEKL. The CDR3 DNA sequence: TGCGCCAGCAGCCAAGATCGTACGTTAGCATACGAGCAGTACTTC. It translates to CASSQDRTLAYEQYF.

The V gene is TRBV24-1, the J gene TRBJ2-1; 8 bases map to TRBD1. Looked up from germline, CDR1 is KGHDR and CDR2 is SFDVKD. With V trimmed by 5 bases and J by 7 bases, 9 bases remained unmatched. The CDR3 extends over 15 amino acids. The CDR3 DNA sequence: TGTGCCACCAGTGGATCTCAGGGGGCTGGAAATGAGCAGTTCTTC. It encodes CATSGSQGAGNEQFF.

V is TRBV4-1 and J is TRBJ1-2, with D hard to call. V was clipped by 1 base and J by 2 bases, with 11 bases between them. This CDR3 has 15 amino acids. The germline V gene encodes CDR1 MGHRA and CDR2 YSYEKL. The CDR3 spells CASSQVVMRNYGYTF. The CDR3 coding sequence is TGCGCCAGCAGCCAAGTAGTAATGAGGAACTATGGCTACACCTTC.

In its sample, this clone was seen once. The chain recombines TRBV3-1 (or the pseudogene TRBV3-2) with TRBJ2-1, with 7 bases that match TRBD2. The CDR3 contains 15 residues. The germline V gene encodes CDR1 LGHDT and CDR2 YNNKEL (reference sequence). After removal of 3 bases from V and 5 bases from J, the junction contained 7 bases not matched to a gene. CDR3 sequence reads: CASSHFGLVDNEQFF. The CDR3 nucleotides read TGTGCCAGCAGCCACTTCGGACTAGTGGACAATGAGCAGTTCTTC.

This rearrangement joins TRBV12-5 to TRBJ1-5, with TRBD1 as a possible D gene (6 bases). CDR1 and CDR2 from the germline V gene are LGHNT and FRNRAP. The CDR3 runs to 15 residues. The ends were cut back, 0 bases at V and 5 bases at J, with 11 bases in the middle. DNA of the CDR3: TGTGCTAGTGGTTTGGTACGCGCAGGGGATCAGCCCCAGCATTTT. This sequence encodes CASGLVRAGDQPQHF.

The CDR3 reads CASSRRQGMSYEQYF. CDR3 DNA sequence: TGTGCCAGCAGTCGCAGACAGGGTATGAGCTACGAGCAGTACTTC. This chain uses TRBV27 with TRBJ2-7; TRBD1 matches 7 bases. This CDR3 spans 15 amino acids. CDR1 MNHEY and CDR2 SMNVEV come from the germline V gene (reference sequence). Trimming removed 5 bases from V and 3 bases from J; junction bases left unmatched: 10.

This clone was seen a single time. The CDR3 region is CASSTSGTDYYGYTF. Here the CDR3 DNA reads TGTGCCAGCAGTACCTCCGGGACAGACTACTATGGCTACACCTTC. The chain combines TRBV7-8 with TRBJ1-2; 7 nucleotides agree with TRBD1. Trimming at V came to 6 bases and at J to 3 bases, leaving 10 bases not matched to a gene. Germline V gene sequence: CDR1 SGHVS, CDR2 FQNEAQ. This CDR3 region has 15 residues.

The J gene is TRBJ2-7, the V gene TRBV14; D is unclear. V was clipped by 0 bases and J by 8 bases, with 14 bases between them. The germline CDR1 and CDR2 sequences are SGHDN and FVKESK. The CDR3 is 14 amino acids. The CDR3 nucleotides read TGTGCCAGCAGCCAAGATGTCACCACATCCCAGCAGTACTTC. Its protein product is CASSQDVTTSQQYF.

The chain couples TRBV3-1 (or the pseudogene TRBV3-2) to TRBJ2-4; maybe TRBD1 (6 bases). This CDR3 comprises 12 residues. CDR1 and CDR2 (germline): LGHDT, YNNKEL (reference sequence). V gave up 8 bases and J gave up 7 bases, with 12 bases separating them. CDR3 coding DNA: TGTGCCAGCTCGGCCCAGGGGAACATTCAGTACTTC. Its protein product is CASSAQGNIQYF.

This clone was observed a single time. The chain recombines TRBV2 with TRBJ2-3; 9 bases are a match to TRBD2. This CDR3 region has 15 residues. After removal of 6 bases from V and 5 bases from J, the junction contained 9 bases not matched to a gene. Germline CDR1 reads SNHLY; CDR2 reads FYNNEI. The CDR3 DNA sequence: TGTGCCAGCAGACCTCGCGGGGGGGTCGGAGATACGCAGTATTTT. As protein: CASRPRGGVGDTQYF.

V usage is TRBV2 and J usage is TRBJ2-3; D is possibly TRBD2 (6 bases). Per germline, CDR1 SNHLY and CDR2 FYNNEI. The CDR3 length is 14 residues. V lost 9 bases and J lost 4, with 17 bases in between. CDR3 bases: TGTGCCAGTCAGGCGGCGTCGGGGGCAGATACGCAGTATTTT. It codes for CASQAASGADTQYF. The full variable domain, its missing parts supplied by reference TRBV2 and TRBJ2-3, is EPEVTQTPSHQVTQMGQEVILRCVPISNHLYFYWYRQILGQKVEFLVSFYNNEISEKSEIFDDQFSVERPDGSNFTLKIRSTKLEDSAMYFCASQAASGADTQYFGPGTRLTVL.

This chain connects TRBV9 to TRBJ2-3; D possibly corresponds to TRBD1 (5 bases). The germline V gene encodes CDR1 SGDLS and CDR2 YYNGEE. This CDR3 region has 14 residues. Trimming removed 0 bases at V and 8 bases at J, with 13 bases between. The DNA of the CDR3 is TGTGCCAGCAGCGTAGGTGGCAGGGAAGGTACGCAGTATTTT. Protein sequence: CASSVGGREGTQYF.

This clone was counted at least ten times. This sequence joins TRBV2 and TRBJ2-7; 10 bases map to TRBD1. The J segment lost 2 bases and the V segment lost 6 bases, leaving 7 bases of the junction unmatched. Germline CDR1 SNHLY, CDR2 FYNNEI. There are 15 residues in the CDR3. As DNA, the CDR3 is TGTGCCAGCAGGCGGACAGGGGGAGAAACCTACGAGCAGTACTTC. Translating gives CASRRTGGETYEQYF.

The V call is TRBV5-1, the J call TRBJ1-1; D not certain. This CDR3 comprises 15 residues. Germline V lookup: CDR1 SGHRS, CDR2 YFSETQ. Trimming stripped 5 bases from V and 0 bases from J, with 14 bases between. The CDR3 region is CASSYGREMNTEAFF. CDR3 DNA sequence: TGCGCCAGCAGTTATGGACGGGAGATGAACACTGAAGCTTTCTTT.

This rearrangement joins TRBV19 to TRBJ1-3, with D possibly being TRBD1 (5 bases). The CDR3 length is 14 residues. Trimming removed 7 bases from V and 4 bases from J, with 14 bases in between. Germline values: CDR1 LNHDA, CDR2 SQIVND (reference sequence). The CDR3 DNA follows: TGTGCCAGTACCACCCCTGACAGAGGAAACACCATATATTTT. Protein: CASTTPDRGNTIYF.

V usage is TRBV7-9 and J usage is TRBJ1-2; possibly TRBD1 for D (6 bases). Trimming cost V 6 bases and J 0 bases, with 11 bases left between them. The CDR3 has 14 amino acids. Germline lookup yields CDR1 SEHNR and CDR2 FQNEAQ (reference sequence). The CDR3 DNA follows: TGTGCCAGCAGGCCCGGACAGTCTAACTATGGCTACACCTTC. Protein product: CASRPGQSNYGYTF.

The chain couples TRBV9 to TRBJ2-5; 8 positions agree with TRBD2. Germline-derived CDR1 and CDR2 are SGDLS and YYNGEE. The CDR3 has 16 residues. J was trimmed by 0 bases and V by 0 bases; bases with no gene match: 4. CDR3 in amino acids: CASSVVGGGHQETQYF. The CDR3 nucleotides read TGTGCCAGCAGCGTAGTCGGGGGGGGTCACCAAGAGACCCAGTACTTC. Combining the CDR3 with reference TRBV9 and TRBJ2-5 gives the whole variable domain DSGVTQTPKHLITATGQRVTLRCSPRSGDLSVYWYQQSLDQGLQFLIQYYNGEERAKGNILERFSAQQFPDLHSELNLSSLELGDSALYFCASSVVGGGHQETQYFGPGTRLLVL.

The J gene is TRBJ2-1, the V gene TRBV20-1, with 11 bases lining up with TRBD2. The CDR3 covers 15 residues. Germline V gives CDR1 DFQATT, CDR2 SNEGSKA (reference sequence). V shed 3 bases, J shed 8 bases, and the junction held 9 bases outside the gene matches. Written as DNA, the CDR3 is TGCAGTGCTAGTATTTACGGACTAGCGGGCGATGAGCAGTTCTTC. The encoded protein is CSASIYGLAGDEQFF.

This chain joins TRBV12-5 and TRBJ2-3; a weak D match, TRBD2 (5 bases). V was clipped by 5 bases and J by 4 bases, with 10 bases between them. The CDR3 contains 13 residues. Per the germline V gene, CDR1 is LGHNT and CDR2 is FRNRAP. For the CDR3, the DNA is TGTGCTAGTGGTCTCATCGGGGCAGATACGCAGTATTTT. It is translated as CASGLIGADTQYF.

The chain links TRBV14 to TRBJ2-7; 7 bases map to TRBD1. V lost 4 bases and J lost 0; bases outside the gene matches: 15. Germline V CDR1 and CDR2: SGHDN, FVKESK. The CDR3 runs 18 residues. CDR3 bases: TGTGCCAGCAGCCCGTCGGTCTACAGGGGCCGAATCTCCTACGAGCAGTACTTC. Residues: CASSPSVYRGRISYEQYF.